This T cell receptor (beta chain) originates from a study of blood T cells in healthy people across ages. Extraction of total RNA produced a minimum of 5 micrograms from each sample. A second PCR of 7 to 11 cycles used a sample-barcoded 5' primer and a J-beta primer mix. From the 5' RACE reads, TCRdb called clonotypes with MiXCR, one entry per CDR3 protein. The profile shows about 1,400,000 distinct CDR3 sequences, approximately 38% of them singletons. CDR3 length: 18 amino acids. V was clipped by 11 bases and J by 0 bases; unmatched bases: 16. The germline CDR1 and CDR2 sequences are SGHVS and FQNEAQ. In this sample, this clonotype turned up a few times.

Specimen: blood. V is TRBV7-8 and J is TRBJ2-3; 11 bases are shared with TRBD2. The receptor comes from a woman in her late teens or twenties in good health. The CDR3, as DNA: TGTGCCGGGGAGGGTCTAGCGGGGGGCCCCACGAGCACAGATACGCAGTATTTT. Amino acid sequence: CAGEGLAGGPTSTDTQYF.